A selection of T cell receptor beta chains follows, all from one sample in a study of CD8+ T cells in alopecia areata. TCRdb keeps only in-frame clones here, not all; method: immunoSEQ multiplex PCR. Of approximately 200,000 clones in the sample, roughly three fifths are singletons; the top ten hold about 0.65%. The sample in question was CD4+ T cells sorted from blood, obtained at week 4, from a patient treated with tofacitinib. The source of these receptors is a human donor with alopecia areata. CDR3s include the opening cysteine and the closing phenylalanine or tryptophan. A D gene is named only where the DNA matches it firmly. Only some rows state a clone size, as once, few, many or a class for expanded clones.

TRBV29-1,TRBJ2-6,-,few,CSVKTPGGAGANVLTF,TGCAGCGTGAAAACGCCCGGAGGGGCTGGGGCCAACGTCCTGACTTTC
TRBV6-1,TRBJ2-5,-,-,CASSEIARVAQYF,TGTGCCAGCAGTGAAATTGCGCGGGTGGCCCAGTACTTC
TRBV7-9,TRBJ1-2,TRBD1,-,CASSFGQGAVYGYTF,TGTGCCAGCAGCTTCGGGCAGGGGGCCGTCTATGGCTACACCTTC
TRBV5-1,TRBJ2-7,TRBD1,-,CASSLRTGGTYEQYF,TGCGCCAGCAGCTTGCGGACAGGGGGGACCTACGAGCAGTACTTC
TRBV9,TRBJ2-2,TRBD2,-,CASSAHLAGVTGELFF,TGTGCCAGCAGCGCCCATCTAGCGGGAGTTACCGGGGAGCTGTTTTTT
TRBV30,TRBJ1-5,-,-,CAWSVRSGQPQHF,TGTGCCTGGAGCGTACGGTCAGGGCAGCCCCAGCATTTT
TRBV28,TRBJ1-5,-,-,CASRGGHQPQHF,TGTGCCAGCAGGGGAGGGCATCAGCCCCAGCATTTT
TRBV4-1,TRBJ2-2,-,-,CASSQDPGNTGELFF,TGCGCCAGCAGCCAAGATCCGGGGAACACCGGGGAGCTGTTTTTT
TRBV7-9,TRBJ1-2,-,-,CASSLGPGYTF,TGTGCCAGCAGCTTAGGCCCTGGCTACACCTTC
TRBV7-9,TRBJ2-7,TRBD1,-,CAITRYRGSGEQYF,TGTGCCATCACCCGGTACAGGGGGAGCGGCGAGCAGTACTTC
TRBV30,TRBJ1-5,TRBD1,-,CAWSHGRGQGISNQPQHF,TGTGCCTGGAGCCACGGTAGGGGACAGGGGATTTCCAATCAGCCCCAGCATTTT
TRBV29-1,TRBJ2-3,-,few,CSVDIGRSDTQYF,TGCAGCGTTGATATCGGGAGATCAGATACGCAGTATTTT
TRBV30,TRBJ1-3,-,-,CAWSVPGSSSGNTIYF,TGTGCCTGGAGTGTCCCCGGGTCCAGCTCTGGAAACACCATATATTTT
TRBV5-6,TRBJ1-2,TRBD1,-,CASSFMSGGSGGYTF,TGTGCCAGCAGCTTTATGTCAGGGGGCTCGGGAGGCTACACCTTC
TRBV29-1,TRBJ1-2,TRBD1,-,CSVEGQGDVGYTF,TGCAGCGTTGAAGGTCAGGGGGATGTGGGCTACACCTTC
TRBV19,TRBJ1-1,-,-,CASSVALDTEAFF,TGTGCCAGTTCCGTGGCTCTGGACACTGAAGCTTTCTTT
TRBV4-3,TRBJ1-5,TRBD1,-,CASSHDRVGNQPQHF,TGCGCCAGCAGCCACGACAGGGTGGGCAATCAGCCCCAGCATTTT
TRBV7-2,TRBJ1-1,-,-,CASSFKGRTEAFF,TGTGCCAGCAGCTTCAAGGGGAGGACTGAAGCTTTCTTT
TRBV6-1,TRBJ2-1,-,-,CASRDSYNEQFF,TGTGCCAGCAGAGACTCCTACAATGAGCAGTTCTTC
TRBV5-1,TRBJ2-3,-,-,CASSGGPTDTQYF,TGCGCCAGCAGCGGAGGACCCACAGATACGCAGTATTTT
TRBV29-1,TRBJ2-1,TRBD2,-,CSVANSGREQFF,TGCAGCGTTGCGAATAGCGGGAGGGAGCAGTTCTTC
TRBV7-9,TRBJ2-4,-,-,CASSDLGNYIQYF,TGTGCCAGCAGCGACCTCGGGAATTACATTCAGTACTTC
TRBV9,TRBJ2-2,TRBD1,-,CASSVRGLNTGELFF,TGTGCCAGCAGCGTTAGGGGGCTCAACACCGGGGAGCTGTTTTTT
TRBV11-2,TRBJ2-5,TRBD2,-,CASSLMVAGVRTQYF,TGTGCCAGCAGCCTAATGGTAGCGGGAGTTAGGACCCAGTACTTC
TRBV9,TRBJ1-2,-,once,CASTQRTGGDEDYGYTF,TGTGCCAGCACTCAACGGACTGGGGGGGATGAAGACTATGGCTACACCTTC
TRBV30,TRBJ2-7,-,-,CAWSRTERQLF,TGTGCCTGGAGTCGCACCGAACGTCAACTTTTC
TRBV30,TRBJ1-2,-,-,CAWSFGAELYGYTF,TGTGCCTGGAGTTTCGGCGCGGAACTCTATGGCTACACCTTC
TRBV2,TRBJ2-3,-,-,CASSLTRLSDTQYF,TGTGCCAGCAGCCTGACTAGATTGTCAGATACGCAGTATTTT
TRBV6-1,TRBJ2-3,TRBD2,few,CASNGGLAGPDTQYF,TGTGCCAGCAACGGGGGACTAGCGGGACCGGATACGCAGTATTTT
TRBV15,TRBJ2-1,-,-,CATSRAAYNEQFF,TGTGCCACCAGCAGAGCCGCTTACAATGAGCAGTTCTTC
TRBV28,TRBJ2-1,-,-,CASSGKGSDEQFF,TGTGCCAGCAGTGGGAAGGGTTCGGATGAGCAGTTCTTC
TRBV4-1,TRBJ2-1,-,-,CASSQEPGGLREQFF,TGCGCCAGCAGCCAAGAACCCGGTGGCCTCAGGGAGCAGTTCTTC
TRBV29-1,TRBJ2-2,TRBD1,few,CSVEDYDRVGTGELFF,TGCAGCGTTGAAGATTACGACAGGGTGGGCACCGGGGAGCTGTTTTTT
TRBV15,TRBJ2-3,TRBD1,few,CATSPGTGEDTQYF,TGTGCCACCAGCCCGGGGACAGGGGAAGATACGCAGTATTTT
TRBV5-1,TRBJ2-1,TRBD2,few,CASSFQSGGRARNEQFF,TGCGCCAGCAGCTTCCAGTCTGGCGGGAGGGCCCGCAATGAGCAGTTCTTC
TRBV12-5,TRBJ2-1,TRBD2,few,CASGFSSGSGNEQFF,TGTGCTAGTGGTTTCAGCAGCGGGAGTGGCAATGAGCAGTTCTTC
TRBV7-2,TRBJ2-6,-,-,CASSFASGANVLTF,TGTGCCAGCAGCTTCGCGTCCGGGGCCAACGTCCTGACTTTC
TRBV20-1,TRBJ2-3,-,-,CSASPTDTQYF,TGCAGTGCTAGCCCCACAGATACGCAGTATTTT
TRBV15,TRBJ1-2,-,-,CATSRDLAAYGYTF,TGTGCCACCAGCAGAGATTTGGCAGCCTATGGCTACACCTTC
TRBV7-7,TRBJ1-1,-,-,CASSLSLNTEAFF,TGTGCTAGCAGCTTGAGCCTGAACACTGAAGCTTTCTTT
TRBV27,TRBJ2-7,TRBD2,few,CASSPGLVKYF,TGTGCCAGCAGTCCCGGACTAGTAAAGTACTTC
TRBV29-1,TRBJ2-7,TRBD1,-,CSVFGWDRGGEQYF,TGCAGCGTCTTCGGGTGGGACAGGGGTGGAGAGCAGTACTTC
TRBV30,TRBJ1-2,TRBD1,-,CAWRKPGQGSGYTF,TGTGCCTGGAGGAAACCGGGACAGGGGTCTGGCTACACCTTC
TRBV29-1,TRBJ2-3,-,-,CSVTSRFTDTQYF,TGCAGCGTCACCAGTCGATTCACAGATACGCAGTATTTT
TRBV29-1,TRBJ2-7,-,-,CSVVKGDTYEQYF,TGCAGCGTTGTAAAAGGGGACACCTACGAGCAGTACTTC
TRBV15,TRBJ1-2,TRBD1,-,CATSPGGGQGFGGYTF,TGTGCCACCAGCCCCGGCGGGGGACAGGGTTTCGGAGGCTACACCTTC
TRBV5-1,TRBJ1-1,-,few,CASSWDGNTEAFF,TGCGCCAGCAGCTGGGACGGGAACACTGAAGCTTTCTTT
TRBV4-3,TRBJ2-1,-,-,CASSRGREPIFLYNEQFF,TGCGCCAGCAGCCGAGGCCGGGAGCCCATTTTCCTCTACAATGAGCAGTTCTTC
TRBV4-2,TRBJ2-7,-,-,CASSPGPSSYEQYF,TGTGCCAGCAGCCCGGGACCGTCATCCTACGAGCAGTACTTC
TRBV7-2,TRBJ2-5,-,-,CASSLGPEETQYF,TGTGCCAGCAGCTTAGGCCCCGAAGAGACCCAGTACTTC
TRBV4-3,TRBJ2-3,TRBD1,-,CASSLRTGRDTQYF,TGCGCCAGCAGCCTCCGGACAGGGAGGGATACGCAGTATTTT
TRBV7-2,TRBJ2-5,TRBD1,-,CASSPDRGETQYF,TGTGCCAGCAGCCCGGACAGGGGTGAGACCCAGTACTTC